Only a few counts were recorded for the clone carrying this TCR beta chain. The entry originates in a study of blood T cell repertoires in COVID-19. The germline gives CDR1 SEHNR, CDR2 FQNEAQ (reference sequence). The ends were cut back, 5 bases at V and 0 bases at J, with 16 bases in the middle. The CDR3 covers 17 residues. Authors' processing steps: Reference gene primer amplification in the assay estimated nucleated cell counts. The method was immunoSEQ multiplex PCR; TCRdb's version includes in-frame clones alone and lacks a portion of them. The V and J calls and the clone size are those of that table, but D and trimming were determined from the DNA. Among 130,000 or so clones listed, 85% to 90% were seen once.

The chain joins TRBV7-9 to TRBJ2-2; D might be TRBD1 (6 bases). The source of this sequence is a man aged 50 to 59 with active COVID-19. Sequencing input: peripheral blood. The CDR3 nucleotides read TGTGCCAGCAGCATCACCCAGACAGGCGCGAACACCGGGGAGCTGTTTTTT. Its translation: CASSITQTGANTGELFF.